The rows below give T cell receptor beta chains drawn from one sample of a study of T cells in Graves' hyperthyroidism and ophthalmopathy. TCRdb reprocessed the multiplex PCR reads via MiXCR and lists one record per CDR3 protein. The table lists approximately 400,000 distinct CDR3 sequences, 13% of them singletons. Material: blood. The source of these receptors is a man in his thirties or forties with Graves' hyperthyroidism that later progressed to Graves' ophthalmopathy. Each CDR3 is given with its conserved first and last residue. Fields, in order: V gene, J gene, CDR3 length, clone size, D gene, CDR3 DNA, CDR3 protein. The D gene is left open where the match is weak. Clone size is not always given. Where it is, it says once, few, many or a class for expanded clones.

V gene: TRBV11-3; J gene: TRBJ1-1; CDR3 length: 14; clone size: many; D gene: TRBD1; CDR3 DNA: TGTGCCAGCAGCTTTACAGGGGAGGGCACTGAAGCTTTCTTT; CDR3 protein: CASSFTGEGTEAFF
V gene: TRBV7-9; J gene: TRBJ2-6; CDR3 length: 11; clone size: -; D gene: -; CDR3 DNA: TGTGCCAGGGGGATGGCCAACGTCCTGACTTTC; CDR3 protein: CARGMANVLTF
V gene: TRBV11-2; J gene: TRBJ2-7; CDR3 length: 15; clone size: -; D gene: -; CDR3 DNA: TGTGCCAGCAGCCTCAACCACAGGGGTATTAGCGGGCAGTACTTC; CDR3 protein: CASSLNHRGISGQYF
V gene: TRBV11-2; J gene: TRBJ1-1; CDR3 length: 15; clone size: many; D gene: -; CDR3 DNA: TGTGCCAGCAGCGCCCGACCCGGAGGATTCACTGAAGCTTTCTTT; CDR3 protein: CASSARPGGFTEAFF
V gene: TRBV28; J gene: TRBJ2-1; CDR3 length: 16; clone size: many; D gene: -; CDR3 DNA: TGTGCCAGCAGTTTATTAGGCGGTAGCTCCTACAATGAGCAGTTCTTC; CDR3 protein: CASSLLGGSSYNEQFF
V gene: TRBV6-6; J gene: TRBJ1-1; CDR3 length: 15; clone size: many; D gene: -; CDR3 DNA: TGTGCCAGCAGTTACTCGACCAGGGCGAACACTGAAGCTTTCTTT; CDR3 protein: CASSYSTRANTEAFF
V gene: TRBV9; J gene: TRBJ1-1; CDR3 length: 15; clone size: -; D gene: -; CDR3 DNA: TGTGCCAGCAGCTTGTTTGACACCCAGAACACTGAAGCTTTCTTT; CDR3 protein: CASSLFDTQNTEAFF
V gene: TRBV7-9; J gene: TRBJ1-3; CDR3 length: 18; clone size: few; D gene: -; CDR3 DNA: TGTGCCAGCAGCTTAGCGTCGGCAGGGTATTGGTCTGGAAACACCATATATTTT; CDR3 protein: CASSLASAGYWSGNTIYF
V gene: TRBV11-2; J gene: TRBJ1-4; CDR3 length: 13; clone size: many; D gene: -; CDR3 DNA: TGTGCCAGCAGTTACAGGGTGGTCGAAAAACTGTTTTTT; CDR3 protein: CASSYRVVEKLFF
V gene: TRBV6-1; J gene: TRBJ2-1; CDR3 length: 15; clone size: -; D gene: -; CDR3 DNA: TGTGCCAGCAGTGAAGGGGATTGGGAACGCAATGAGCAGTTCTTC; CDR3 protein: CASSEGDWERNEQFF
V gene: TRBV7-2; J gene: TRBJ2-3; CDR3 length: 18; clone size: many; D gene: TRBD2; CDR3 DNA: TGTGCCAGCAGCTTTGCCCTTGGGGGTGGCGGGGGTCCAGATACGCAGTATTTT; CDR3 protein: CASSFALGGGGGPDTQYF
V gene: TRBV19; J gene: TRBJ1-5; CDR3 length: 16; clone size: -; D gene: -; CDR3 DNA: TGTGCCAGTAGCAACGTGGGGGCCTATAGCAATCAGCCCCAGCATTTT; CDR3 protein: CASSNVGAYSNQPQHF
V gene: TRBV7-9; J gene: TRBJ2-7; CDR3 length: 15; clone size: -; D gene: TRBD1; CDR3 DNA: TGTGCCAGCAGCTCCACAGGGGGCCCGCCTTACGAGCAGTACTTC; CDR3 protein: CASSSTGGPPYEQYF
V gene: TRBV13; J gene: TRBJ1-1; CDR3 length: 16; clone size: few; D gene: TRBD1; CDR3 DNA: TGTGCCAGCAGCCATCCCCCAGGGACAGGGAACACTGAAGCTTTCTTT; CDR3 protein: CASSHPPGTGNTEAFF
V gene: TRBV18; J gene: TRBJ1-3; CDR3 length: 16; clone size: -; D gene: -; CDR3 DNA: TGTGCCAGCTCACCACCTATGTCCGTCTCTGGAGACACCATATATTTT; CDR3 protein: CASSPPMSVSGDTIYF
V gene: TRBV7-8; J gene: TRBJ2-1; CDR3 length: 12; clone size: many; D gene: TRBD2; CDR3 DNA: TGTGCCAGCAGCCACGGGGGGAATGAGCAGTTCTTC; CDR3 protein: CASSHGGNEQFF
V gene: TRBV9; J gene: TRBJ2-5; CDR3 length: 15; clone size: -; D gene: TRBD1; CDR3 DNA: TGTGCCAGCAGCCTACAGGGGGCGAGACAAGAGACCCAGTACTTC; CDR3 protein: CASSLQGARQETQYF
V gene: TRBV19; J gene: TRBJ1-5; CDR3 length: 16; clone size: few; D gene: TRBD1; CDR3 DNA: TGTGCCAGTAGTATAGCAGGGGGAGGTTCATATCAGCCCCAGCATTTT; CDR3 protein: CASSIAGGGSYQPQHF
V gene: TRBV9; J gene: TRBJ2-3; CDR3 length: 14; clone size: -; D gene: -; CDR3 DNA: TGTGCCAGCAGCGTCGTGGGGACGACAGATACGCAGTATTTT; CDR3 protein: CASSVVGTTDTQYF
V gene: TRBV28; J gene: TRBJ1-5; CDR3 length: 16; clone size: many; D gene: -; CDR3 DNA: TGTGCCAGCAGCCCGACGGCCCTCCGTAGCAATCAGCCCCAGCATTTT; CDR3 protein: CASSPTALRSNQPQHF
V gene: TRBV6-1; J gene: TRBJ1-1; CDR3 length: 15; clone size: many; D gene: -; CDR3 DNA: TGTGCCAGCAGTCCCTCCCCGCAGGGGAACACTGAAGCTTTCTTT; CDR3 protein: CASSPSPQGNTEAFF
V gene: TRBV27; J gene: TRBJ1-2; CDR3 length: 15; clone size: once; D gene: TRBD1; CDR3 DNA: TGTGCCAGCAGTTTACGGGGACAGGGTGGCTATGGCTACACCTTC; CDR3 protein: CASSLRGQGGYGYTF
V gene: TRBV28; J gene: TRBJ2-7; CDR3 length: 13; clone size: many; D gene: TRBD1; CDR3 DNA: TGTGCCCTCTCCGGGACAGGGACCTACGAGCAGTACTTC; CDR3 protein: CALSGTGTYEQYF
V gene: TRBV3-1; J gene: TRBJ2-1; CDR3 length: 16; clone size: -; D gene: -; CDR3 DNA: TGTGCCAGCAGCCAAGATGCGACAGAGATATACAATGAGCAGTTCTTC; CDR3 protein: CASSQDATEIYNEQFF
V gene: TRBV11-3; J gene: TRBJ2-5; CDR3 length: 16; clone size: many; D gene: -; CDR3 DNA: TGTGCCAGCAGCTCCCGGATGGGGGCGTTACAAGAGACCCAGTACTTC; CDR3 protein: CASSSRMGALQETQYF
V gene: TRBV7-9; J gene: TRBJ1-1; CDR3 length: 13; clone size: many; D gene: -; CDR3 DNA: TGTGCCAGCAGCTTAGCGAGTCAGGGTGAAGCTTTCTTT; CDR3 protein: CASSLASQGEAFF
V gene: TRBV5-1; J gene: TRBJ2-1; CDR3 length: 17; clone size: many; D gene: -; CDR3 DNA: TGCGCCAGCAGCTTGGGCGGCCTTCCAAGCTCCTACAATGAGCAGTTCTTC; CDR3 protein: CASSLGGLPSSYNEQFF
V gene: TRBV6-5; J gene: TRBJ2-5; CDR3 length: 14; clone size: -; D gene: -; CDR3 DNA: TGTGCCAGCAGGTTGGGGGACCCACAAGAGACCCAGTACTTC; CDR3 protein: CASRLGDPQETQYF
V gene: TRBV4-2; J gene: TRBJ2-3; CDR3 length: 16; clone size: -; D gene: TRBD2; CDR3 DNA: TGTGCCAGCAGCCAAGAGACTAGCGGGGGGGCTTATACGCAGTATTTT; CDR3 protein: CASSQETSGGAYTQYF
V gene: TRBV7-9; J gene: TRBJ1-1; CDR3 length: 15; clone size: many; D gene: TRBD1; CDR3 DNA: TGTGCCAGCAGCTTAAGGGGACAGAAGAACACTGAAGCTTTCTTT; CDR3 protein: CASSLRGQKNTEAFF
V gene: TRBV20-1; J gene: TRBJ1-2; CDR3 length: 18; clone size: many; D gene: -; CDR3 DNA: TGCAGTGCTAGAGATAGGGTGACTGGAATTAGAGCTAACTATGGCTACACCTTC; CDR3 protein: CSARDRVTGIRANYGYTF
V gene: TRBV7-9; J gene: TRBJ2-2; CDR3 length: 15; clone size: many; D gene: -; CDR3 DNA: TGTGCCAGCAGCTTCTCCAGCATAGGCACCGGGGAGCTGTTTTTT; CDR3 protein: CASSFSSIGTGELFF
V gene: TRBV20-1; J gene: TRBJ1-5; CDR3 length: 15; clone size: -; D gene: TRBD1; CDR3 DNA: TGCAGTGCGAACGGGGGACAGGGAGGCAATCAGCCCCAGCATTTT; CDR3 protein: CSANGGQGGNQPQHF
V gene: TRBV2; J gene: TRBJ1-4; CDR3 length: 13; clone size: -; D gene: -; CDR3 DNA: TGTGCCAGCCGGGACACTCGAAATGAAAAACTGTTTTTT; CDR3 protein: CASRDTRNEKLFF
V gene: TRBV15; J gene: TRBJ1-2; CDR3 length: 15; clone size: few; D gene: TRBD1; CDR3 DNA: TGTGCCACCAGCAGGTGGACAGGGGGCGCGGCGAGCTACACCTTC; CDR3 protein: CATSRWTGGAASYTF
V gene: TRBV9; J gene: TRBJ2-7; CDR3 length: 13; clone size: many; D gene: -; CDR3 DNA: TGTGCCAGCAGCGCGACAGTAATCGGCGAGCAGTACTTC; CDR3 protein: CASSATVIGEQYF
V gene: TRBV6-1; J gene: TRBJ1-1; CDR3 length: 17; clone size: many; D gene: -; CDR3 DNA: TGTGCCAGCAGTTATTCGTTCCGTTCTTGGGAGAACACTGAAGCTTTCTTT; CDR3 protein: CASSYSFRSWENTEAFF
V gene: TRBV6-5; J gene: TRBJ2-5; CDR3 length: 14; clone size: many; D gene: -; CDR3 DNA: TGTGCCAGCAGTTACTCTGACAGACAAGAGACCCAGTACTTC; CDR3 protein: CASSYSDRQETQYF
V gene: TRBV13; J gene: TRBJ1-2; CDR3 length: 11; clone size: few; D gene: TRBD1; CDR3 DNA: TGTGCCAGCAGCTTGCAGGGGGTCTACACCTTC; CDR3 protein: CASSLQGVYTF
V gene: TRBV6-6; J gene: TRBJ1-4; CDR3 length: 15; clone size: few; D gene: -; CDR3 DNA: TGTGCCAGCAGTTACAGGGCGCAGCGAGGGGAAAAACTGTTTTTT; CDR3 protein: CASSYRAQRGEKLFF
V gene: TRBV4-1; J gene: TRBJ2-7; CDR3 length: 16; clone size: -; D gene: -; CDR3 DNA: TGCGCCAGCAGCCAAGATTTGGCAGGGGCCGAATACGAGCAGTACTTC; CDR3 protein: CASSQDLAGAEYEQYF
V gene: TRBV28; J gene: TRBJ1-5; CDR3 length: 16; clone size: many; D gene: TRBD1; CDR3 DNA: TGTGCCAGCAGCGCCGGGACAGAATATAGCAATCAGCCCCAGCATTTT; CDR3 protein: CASSAGTEYSNQPQHF
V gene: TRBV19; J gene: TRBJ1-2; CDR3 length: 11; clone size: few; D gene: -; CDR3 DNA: TGTGCCACCTTGCAACCGTATGGCTACACCTTC; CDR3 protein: CATLQPYGYTF
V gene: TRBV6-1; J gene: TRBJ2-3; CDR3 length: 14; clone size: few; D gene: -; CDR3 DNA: TGTGCCAGCAGTGAAGGACTAGGTTCAGATACGCAGTATTTT; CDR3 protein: CASSEGLGSDTQYF
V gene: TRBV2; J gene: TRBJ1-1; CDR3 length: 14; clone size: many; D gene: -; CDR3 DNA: TGTGCCAGCAGTAAAACAAGTATGAACACTGAAGCTTTCTTT; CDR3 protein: CASSKTSMNTEAFF
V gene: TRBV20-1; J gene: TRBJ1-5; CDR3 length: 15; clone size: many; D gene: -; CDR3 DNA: TGCAGTGCTAGGGCCTCGGGGTATAGCAATCAGCCCCAGCATTTT; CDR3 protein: CSARASGYSNQPQHF
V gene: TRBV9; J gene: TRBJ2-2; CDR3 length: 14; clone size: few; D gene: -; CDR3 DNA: TGTGCCAGCAGGTCGGGGGCGAACACCGGGGAGCTGTTTTTT; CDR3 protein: CASRSGANTGELFF
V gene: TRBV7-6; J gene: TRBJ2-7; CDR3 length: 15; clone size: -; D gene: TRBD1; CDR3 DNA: TGTGCCAGCAGCACCCGGCCGACAGGGACCTACGAGCAGTACTTC; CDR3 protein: CASSTRPTGTYEQYF
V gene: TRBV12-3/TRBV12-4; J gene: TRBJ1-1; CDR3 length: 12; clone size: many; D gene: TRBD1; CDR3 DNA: TGTGCCAGCAGCCCACAGGGGTCCGAAGCTTTCTTT; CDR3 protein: CASSPQGSEAFF
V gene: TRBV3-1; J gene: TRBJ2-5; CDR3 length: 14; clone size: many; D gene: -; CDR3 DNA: TGTGCCAGCAGCCAGGCGCAGCTCCAAGAGACCCAGTACTTC; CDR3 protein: CASSQAQLQETQYF